The table lists the clone carrying this T cell receptor (beta chain) with a count of one. The antigen is undetermined. The V end was cut by 1 base, the J end by 3 bases, with 6 bases between. CDR1 MNHNS and CDR2 SASEGT come from the germline V gene. There are 13 residues in the CDR3. The sample originates from a study of T cell responses to AZD1222 COVID-19 vaccine. The study's findings and limits: The donor cohort was predominantly white British with a female majority, and clonal diversity may have been underestimated. Elevations in Spike-specific TCR breadth and depth followed administration of two AZD1222 doses. Repertoire sampling happened only post peak T cell response.

Timing groups of about 4 and about 12 weeks for second doses were pooled. Assay: immunoSEQ multiplex PCR; the TCRdb copy retains only in-frame clones and omits some. The sample holds approximately 200,000 clones, approximately 93% seen once. Here the sequenced sample was peripheral blood, taken 28 days after the second AZD1222 dose. The origin of this receptor is an adult who received the AZD1222 COVID-19 vaccine. The chain carries TRBV6-1 and TRBJ1-2; D gene unclear. In DNA, the CDR3 is TGTGCCAGCAGTGAAGGTCCCGACTATGGCTACACCTTC. Its protein product is CASSEGPDYGYTF.